The next 14 T cell receptor beta chains were all read from a single sample in a study of cytotoxic CD8 clonotypes in ibrutinib-treated CLL. The repertoire was sequenced with immunoSEQ multiplex PCR; TCRdb's copy has only in-frame clones and lacks some. The data contain about 89,000 clones, roughly 80% of them singletons. Sample: PBMCs, taken after 12 months of ibrutinib treatment. The source is a human donor with chronic lymphocytic leukemia.

V is TRBV28 and J is TRBJ1-2, with 7 bases lining up with TRBD1. The CDR3 is made up of 15 amino acids. Germline V gene sequence: CDR1 MDHEN, CDR2 SYDVKM. The J segment lost 3 bases and the V segment lost 5 bases, leaving 9 bases of the junction unmatched. The CDR3 sequence: CASSQPRGGDYGYTF. DNA of the CDR3: TGTGCCAGCAGTCAACCCAGGGGGGGGGACTATGGCTACACCTTC.

V is TRBV15 and J is TRBJ2-3, with TRBD1 matching over 9 bases. CDR1 and CDR2 (germline): LNHNV, YYDKDF (reference sequence). The CDR3 is 15 amino acids. V dropped 1 base and J dropped 2; count of bases not matched to a gene: 1. CDR3 in amino acids: CATSRGDRDTDTQYF. The CDR3, as DNA: TGTGCCACCAGCAGAGGGGACAGGGACACAGATACGCAGTATTTT.

The genes are TRBV19 and TRBJ1-4; 7 bases map to TRBD1. The CDR3 extends over 13 amino acids. The germline CDR1 and CDR2 sequences are LNHDA and SQIVND (reference sequence). J lost 8 bases, V lost 6 bases, and 6 bases had no gene match. CDR3 protein: CASRGRGVEKLFF. CDR3 DNA: TGTGCCAGTAGGGGCAGGGGGGTGGAAAAACTGTTTTTT. Full variable domain (missing parts from reference TRBV19 and TRBJ1-4): DGGITQSPKYLFRKEGQNVTLSCEQNLNHDAMYWYRQDPGQGLRLIYYSQIVNDFQKGDIAEGYSVSREKKESFPLTVTSAQKNPTAFYLCASRGRGVEKLFFGSGTQLSVL.

This clone was recorded once. The chain uses TRBV5-4 and TRBJ2-2, with D tentatively TRBD2 (5 bases). Trimming shortened V by 0 bases and J by 7 bases, and 13 bases separated the two germline ends. Per germline, CDR1 SGHNT and CDR2 YYREEE (reference sequence). The CDR3 consists of 15 residues. This chain's CDR3 is CASSLERDRGGELFF. Here the CDR3 DNA reads TGTGCCAGCAGCTTGGAACGGGATCGAGGCGGGGAGCTGTTTTTT.

The rearrangement joins TRBV7-9 to TRBJ2-5; TRBD1 agrees at 10 bases. The junction had 0 bases not matched to a gene; V was cut back by 4 bases and J by 1 base. CDR1 and CDR2 (germline): SEHNR, FQNEAQ (reference sequence). The length of the CDR3 is 14 residues. Here the CDR3 DNA reads TGTGCCAGCAGCTGGGACAGGGGCCAAGAGACCCAGTACTTC. This translates into CASSWDRGQETQYF.

The rearrangement uses TRBV30 and TRBJ1-6; D gene ambiguous. Trimming removed 1 base from V and 5 bases from J, with 12 bases in between. Germline assignment: CDR1 GTSNPN and CDR2 SVGIG (reference sequence). This CDR3 comprises 15 residues. CDR3 loop: CAWSAGGLNNSPLHF. The CDR3 nucleotides are TGTGCCTGGAGTGCGGGAGGGTTAAATAATTCACCCCTCCACTTT. Full variable domain (missing parts from reference TRBV30 and TRBJ1-6): SQTIHQWPATLVQPVGSPLSLECTVEGTSNPNLYWYRQAAGRGLQLLFYSVGIGQISSEVPQNLSASRPQDRQFILSSKKLLLSDSGFYLCAWSAGGLNNSPLHFGNGTRLTVT.

This clone came up once. The chain carries TRBV29-1 and TRBJ1-1; weak D call: TRBD1 (6 bases). The CDR3 is 14 amino acids. Trimming removed 4 bases at V and 4 bases at J, with 16 bases between. Germline-derived CDR1 and CDR2 are SQVTM and ANQGSEA. The CDR3 sequence: CSVVPSGVRTEAFF. The CDR3 DNA reads as TGCAGCGTTGTTCCTTCAGGGGTACGCACTGAAGCTTTCTTT. The variable domain in full, with the rest retrieved from reference TRBV29-1 and TRBJ1-1, is SAVISQKPSRDICQRGTSLTIQCQVDSQVTMMFWYRQQPGQSLTLIATANQGSEATYESGFVIDKFPISRPNLTFSTLTVSNMSPEDSSIYLCSVVPSGVRTEAFFGQGTRLTVV.

The chain links TRBV13 to TRBJ2-7; TRBD2 agrees at 7 bases. The J segment lost 0 bases and the V segment lost 2 bases, leaving 4 bases of the junction unmatched. CDR3 length: 15 amino acids. Looked up from germline, CDR1 is PRHDT and CDR2 is FYEKMQ (reference sequence). The CDR3 protein is CASSLRLAGSYEQYF. CDR3 sequence (DNA): TGTGCCAGCAGCTTAAGACTAGCAGGCTCCTACGAGCAGTACTTC.

The chain employs TRBV7-9 and TRBJ2-3, with 13 positions matching TRBD2. The length of the CDR3 is 15 residues. The germline CDR1 and CDR2 sequences are SEHNR and FQNEAQ (reference sequence). After removal of 0 bases from V and 6 bases from J, the junction contained 0 bases not matched to a gene. The CDR3 is CASSLATSGGDTQYF. The CDR3 region has the DNA TGTGCCAGCAGCTTAGCGACTAGCGGGGGGGATACGCAGTATTTT.

The rearrangement links TRBV29-1 to TRBJ2-4; the match to TRBD2 covers 13 bases. The better agreement between TRBJ2-7 and the DNA end casts doubt on the J call. There are 13 residues in the CDR3. Germline V lookup: CDR1 SQVTM, CDR2 ANQGSEA. The CDR3 spells CSFRLAGGYEQYF. CDR3 nucleotide sequence: TGCAGCTTCCGACTAGCGGGGGGATACGAGCAGTACTTC.

The chain employs TRBV10-3 and TRBJ2-7, with 8 bases identical to TRBD1. With 3 bases clipped from V and 1 base from J, the junction kept 2 bases outside the gene matches. CDR1 and CDR2 (germline): ENHRY, SYGVKD. CDR3 length equals 14 residues. CDR3 DNA sequence: TGTGCCATCAGTGATCGACAGGGGTCCTACGAGCAGTACTTC. The encoded protein is CAISDRQGSYEQYF.

CDR3 region: CASSLDRGDTEAFF. The DNA for the CDR3 is TGCGCCAGCAGCTTGGACAGGGGCGACACTGAAGCTTTCTTT. This chain uses TRBV5-1 with TRBJ1-1; 7 positions agree with TRBD1. This CDR3 spans 14 amino acids. Germline V gene data show CDR1 as SGHRS and CDR2 as YFSETQ. V shed 0 bases, J shed 3 bases, and the junction held 2 bases outside the gene matches.

The chain employs TRBV2 and TRBJ1-1; 9 nucleotides match TRBD1. Per the germline V gene, CDR1 is SNHLY and CDR2 is FYNNEI. This CDR3 region has 15 residues. Losses at the gene ends were 7 bases for V and 1 base for J; bases not matched to a gene: 7. CDR3 amino acids: CASTRDRVGNTEAFF. The DNA of the CDR3 is TGTGCCAGCACCAGGGACAGGGTTGGGAACACTGAAGCTTTCTTT.

The chain is built from TRBV2 and TRBJ1-6; D unresolved. V was trimmed by 2 bases and J by 0 bases, leaving 14 bases between them. The CDR3 extends over 18 amino acids. CDR1 is SNHLY, CDR2 FYNNEI, per germline. The CDR3: CASSERVSPSSYNSPLHF. The CDR3 bases are TGTGCCAGCAGTGAAAGGGTATCTCCGAGCTCCTATAATTCACCCCTCCACTTT. The full variable domain, its missing parts supplied by reference TRBV2 and TRBJ1-6, is EPEVTQTPSHQVTQMGQEVILRCVPISNHLYFYWYRQILGQKVEFLVSFYNNEISEKSEIFDDQFSVERPDGSNFTLKIRSTKLEDSAMYFCASSERVSPSSYNSPLHFGNGTRLTVT.